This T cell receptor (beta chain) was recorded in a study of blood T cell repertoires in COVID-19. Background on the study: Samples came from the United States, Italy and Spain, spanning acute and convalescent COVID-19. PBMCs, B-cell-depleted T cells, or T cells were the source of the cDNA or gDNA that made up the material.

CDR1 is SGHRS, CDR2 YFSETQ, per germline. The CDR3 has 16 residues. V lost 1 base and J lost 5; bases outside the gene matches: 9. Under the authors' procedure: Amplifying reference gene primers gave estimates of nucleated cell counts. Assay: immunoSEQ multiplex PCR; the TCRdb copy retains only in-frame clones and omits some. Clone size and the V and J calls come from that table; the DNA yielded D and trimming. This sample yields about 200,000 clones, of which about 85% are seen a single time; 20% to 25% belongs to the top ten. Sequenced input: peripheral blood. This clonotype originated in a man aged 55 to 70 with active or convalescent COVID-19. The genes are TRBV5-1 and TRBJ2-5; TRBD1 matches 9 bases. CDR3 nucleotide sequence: TGCGCCAGCAGCTTGACCGGGACAGGGAGAGCGGAGACCCAGTACTTC. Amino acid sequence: CASSLTGTGRAETQYF. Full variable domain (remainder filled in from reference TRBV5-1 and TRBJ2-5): KAGVTQTPRYLIKTRGQQVTLSCSPISGHRSVSWYQQTPGQGLQFLFEYFSETQRNKGNFPGRFSGRQFSNSRSEMNVSTLELGDSALYLCASSLTGTGRAETQYFGPGTRLLVL.